The sequence of this TCR beta chain was determined in a study of CD8 T cells in ankylosing spondylitis. Findings of the study overall: The clones that were linked to disease were reported to be significantly enriched in matched synovial fluid samples from ankylosing spondylitis patients.

5'-RACE, quantitative and with molecular barcodes, yielded the TCR beta libraries. Via MiXCR, TCRdb re-called the 5' RACE reads, giving one row per CDR3 protein. The sample has a few hundred thousand distinct CDR3 sequences, roughly 10% seen once. V dropped 5 bases and J dropped 6; count of bases not matched to a gene: 12. The CDR3 is 15 amino acids. Germline lookup yields CDR1 SEHNR and CDR2 FQNEAQ (reference sequence). This clonotype appeared a few times. As yet, its antigen is unknown. Source material: blood, either unsorted or a sorted T cell fraction (not recorded which). The chain couples TRBV7-9 to TRBJ1-1, with 7 bases aligning to TRBD1. The clonotype comes from a male donor with ankylosing spondylitis or in good health (not recorded which). The CDR3 protein is CASSASRQGWAEAFF. CDR3 sequence (DNA): TGTGCCAGCAGCGCTAGTAGACAGGGTTGGGCTGAAGCTTTCTTT.